One and the same sample provided the 9 T cell receptor beta chains below, sequenced in a study of technical replicates of blood from several donors. Profiling relied on immunoSEQ multiplex PCR, and the TCRdb table lists in-frame clones only, not all of them. The sample contains about 56,000 clones, 85% to 95% of which appear only once. Input material: PBMCs. These receptors were taken from a human donor in good health. Some clones in this sample may be carry-over from other donors' samples.

In this sample, this clone turned up once. V is TRBV10-3 and J is TRBJ2-2; 13 bases map to TRBD2. Germline values: CDR1 ENHRY, CDR2 SYGVKD. The CDR3 is 17 amino acids. Losses at the gene ends were 4 bases for V and 5 bases for J; bases not matched to a gene: 7. The DNA of the CDR3 is TGTGCCATCAGTGTCGGGACTAGCGGGGCAGTTACCGGGGAGCTGTTTTTT. The encoded protein is CAISVGTSGAVTGELFF.

This clone was detected only once. The chain has TRBV2 and TRBJ1-1; TRBD1 matches 7 bases. The CDR3 length is 15 residues. Per germline, CDR1 SNHLY and CDR2 FYNNEI. V was clipped by 7 bases and J by 0 bases; unmatched bases: 8. The chain's CDR3 is CASMSDRAVNTEAFF. The CDR3 DNA follows: TGTGCCAGCATGAGTGACAGGGCTGTGAACACTGAAGCTTTCTTT.

This chain joins TRBV7-9 and TRBJ1-1; 7 bases match TRBD1. CDR3 size: 14 residues. Germline-derived CDR1 and CDR2 are SEHNR and FQNEAQ (reference sequence). V shed 5 bases and J 6 bases; nucleotides not matched to a gene: 9. As DNA, the CDR3 is TGTGCCAGCAGCAAAAGACAGGGAATGCCTGAAGCTTTCTTT. It translates to CASSKRQGMPEAFF.

This clone has more than one count but fewer than ten. The genes are TRBV6-5 and TRBJ2-7; no clear D gene. CDR3 length: 13 residues. Germline lookup yields CDR1 MNHEY and CDR2 SVGAGI. V gave up 0 bases and J gave up 1 base, with 4 bases separating them. The CDR3 coding sequence is TGTGCCAGCAGTTACTCGCAGTCCTACGAGCAGTACTTC. Translating it yields CASSYSQSYEQYF.

The genes are TRBV12-5 and TRBJ2-2; 11 bases align to TRBD2. Germline CDR1 reads LGHNT; CDR2 reads FRNRAP. The CDR3 length is 18 residues. V lost 1 base, J lost 1 base, and 5 bases stayed unmatched. CDR3 protein: CASGLGEGLAGNTGELFF. The CDR3, as DNA: TGTGCTAGTGGTTTGGGCGAAGGACTAGCGGGGAACACCGGGGAGCTGTTTTTT.

This chain joins TRBV4-3 and TRBJ2-2; TRBD1 is a possible D gene (5 bases). Trimming took off 1 base at V and 8 bases at J, with 11 bases between the two ends. The germline V gene has CDR1 LGHNA and CDR2 YSLEER. The CDR3 contains 14 residues. This chain's CDR3 is CASSQARDRGELFF. DNA of the CDR3: TGCGCCAGCAGCCAAGCTCGCGACAGAGGGGAGCTGTTTTTT.

The chain has TRBV5-1 and TRBJ2-7, with a possible D match to TRBD1 (5 bases). The V end lost 0 bases, the J end lost 3 bases, and 7 bases lay between the germline ends. Per the germline V gene, CDR1 is SGHRS and CDR2 is YFSETQ. CDR3 length: 13 residues. In DNA, the CDR3 is TGCGCCAGCAGCTTGGGACAGCTCTACGAGCAGTACTTC. Protein product: CASSLGQLYEQYF.

The chain is built from TRBV4-1 and TRBJ1-1; D might be TRBD1 (6 bases). The V gene's germline CDR1 is MGHRA and CDR2 YSYEKL. CDR3 length equals 15 residues. V was pared by 4 bases and J by 3 bases, with 15 bases between. The CDR3 reads CASSPPTGIYTEAFF. CDR3 DNA sequence: TGCGCCAGCAGCCCTCCGACAGGAATCTACACTGAAGCTTTCTTT.

The rearrangement joins TRBV11-2 to TRBJ1-6; 10 bases align to TRBD1. The germline CDR1 and CDR2 sequences are SGHAT and FQNNGV. The CDR3 is 15 amino acids. With 5 bases clipped from V and 8 bases from J, the junction kept 6 bases outside the gene matches. The CDR3: CASSLGQGPYSPLHF. For the CDR3, the DNA is TGTGCCAGCAGCCTGGGACAGGGGCCTTATTCACCCCTCCACTTT.